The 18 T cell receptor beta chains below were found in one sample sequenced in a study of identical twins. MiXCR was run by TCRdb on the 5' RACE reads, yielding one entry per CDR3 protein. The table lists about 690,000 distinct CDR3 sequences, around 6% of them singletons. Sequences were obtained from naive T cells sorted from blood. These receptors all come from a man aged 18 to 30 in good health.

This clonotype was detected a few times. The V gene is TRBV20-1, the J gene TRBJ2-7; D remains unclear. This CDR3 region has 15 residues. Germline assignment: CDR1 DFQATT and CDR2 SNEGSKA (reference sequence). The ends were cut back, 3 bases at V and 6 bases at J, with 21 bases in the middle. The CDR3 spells CSARGRAAVPREQYF. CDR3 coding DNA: TGCAGTGCTAGGGGTAGGGCCGCCGTGCCGCGCGAGCAGTACTTC.

The CDR3 region has the DNA TGCGCCAGCAGTCCATTCCCCGGGGAGCTGTTTTTT. Its translation is CASSPFPGELFF. The chain carries TRBV5-1 and TRBJ2-2; D not resolved. V was shortened by 5 bases and J by 6 bases, with 8 bases between the two germline ends. Germline V lookup: CDR1 SGHRS, CDR2 YFSETQ. This CDR3 is built from 12 residues.

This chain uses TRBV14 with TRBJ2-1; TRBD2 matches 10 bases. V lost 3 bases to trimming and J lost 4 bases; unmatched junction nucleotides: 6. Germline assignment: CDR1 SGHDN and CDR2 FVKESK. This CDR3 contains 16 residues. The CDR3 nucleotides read TGTGCCAGCAGCCACTTCATAGCGGGAGGTTACAATGAGCAGTTCTTC. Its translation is CASSHFIAGGYNEQFF.

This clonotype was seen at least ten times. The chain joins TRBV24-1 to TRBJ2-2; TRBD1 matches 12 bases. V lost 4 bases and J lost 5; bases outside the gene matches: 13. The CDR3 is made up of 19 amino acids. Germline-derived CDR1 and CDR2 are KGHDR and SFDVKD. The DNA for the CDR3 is TGTGCCACCAGTGACCCACAAGGGACAGGGGGCGAAGCTACCGGGGAGCTGTTTTTT. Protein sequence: CATSDPQGTGGEATGELFF.

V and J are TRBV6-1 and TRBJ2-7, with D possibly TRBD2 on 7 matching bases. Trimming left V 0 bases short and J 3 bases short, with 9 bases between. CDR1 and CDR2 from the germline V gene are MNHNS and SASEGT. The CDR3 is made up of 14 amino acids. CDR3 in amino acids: CASSEAGGRYEQYF. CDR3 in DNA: TGTGCCAGCAGTGAAGCGGGGGGGCGCTACGAGCAGTACTTC.

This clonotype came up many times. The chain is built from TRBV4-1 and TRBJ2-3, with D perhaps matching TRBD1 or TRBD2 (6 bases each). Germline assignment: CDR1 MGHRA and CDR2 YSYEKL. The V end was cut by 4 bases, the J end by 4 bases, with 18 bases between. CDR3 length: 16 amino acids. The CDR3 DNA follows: TGCGCCAGCAGCCCCGAGAAGGGGGAGGACGCAGATACGCAGTATTTT. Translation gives CASSPEKGEDADTQYF.

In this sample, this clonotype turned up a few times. The CDR3 nucleotides read TGCGCCAGCAGCTTCGCAGGGGCTGATGGCTACACCTTC. Translated, it gives CASSFAGADGYTF. The chain carries TRBV5-1 and TRBJ1-2; the D gene is possibly TRBD1 (6 bases). This CDR3 region has 13 residues. V was pared by 2 bases and J by 6 bases, with 11 bases between. Germline CDR1 and CDR2: SGHRS and YFSETQ.

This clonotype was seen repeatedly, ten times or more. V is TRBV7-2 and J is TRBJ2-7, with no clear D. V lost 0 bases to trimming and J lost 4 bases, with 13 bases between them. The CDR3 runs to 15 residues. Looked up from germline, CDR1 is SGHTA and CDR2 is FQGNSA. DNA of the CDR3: TGTGCCAGCAGCTTAGCTGCTGGCAGGAGATACGAGCAGTACTTC. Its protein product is CASSLAAGRRYEQYF.

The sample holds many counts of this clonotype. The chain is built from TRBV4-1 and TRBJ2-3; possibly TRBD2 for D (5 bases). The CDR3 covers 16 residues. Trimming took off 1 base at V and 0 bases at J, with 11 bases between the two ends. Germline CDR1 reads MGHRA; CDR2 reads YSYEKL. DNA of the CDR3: TGCGCCAGCAGCCAAGGACTATTCCTCAGCACAGATACGCAGTATTTT. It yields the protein CASSQGLFLSTDTQYF.

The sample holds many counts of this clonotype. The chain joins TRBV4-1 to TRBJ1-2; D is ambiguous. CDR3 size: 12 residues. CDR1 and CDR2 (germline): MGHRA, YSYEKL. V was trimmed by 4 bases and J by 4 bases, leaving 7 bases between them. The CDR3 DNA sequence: TGCGCCAGCAGCCTAACCTTCTATGGCTACACCTTC. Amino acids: CASSLTFYGYTF.

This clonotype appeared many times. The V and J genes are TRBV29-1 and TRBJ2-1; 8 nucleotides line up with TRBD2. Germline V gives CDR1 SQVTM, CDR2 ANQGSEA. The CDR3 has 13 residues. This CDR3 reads CSVSSGTYNEQFF. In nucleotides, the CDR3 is TGCAGTGTCAGTAGCGGGACCTACAATGAGCAGTTCTTC.

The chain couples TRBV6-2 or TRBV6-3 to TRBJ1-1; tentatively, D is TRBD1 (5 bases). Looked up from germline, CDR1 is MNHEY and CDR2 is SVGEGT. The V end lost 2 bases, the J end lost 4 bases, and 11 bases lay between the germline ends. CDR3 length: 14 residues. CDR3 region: CASSYGGHFTEAFF. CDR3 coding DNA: TGTGCCAGCAGTTACGGCGGACATTTCACTGAAGCTTTCTTT.

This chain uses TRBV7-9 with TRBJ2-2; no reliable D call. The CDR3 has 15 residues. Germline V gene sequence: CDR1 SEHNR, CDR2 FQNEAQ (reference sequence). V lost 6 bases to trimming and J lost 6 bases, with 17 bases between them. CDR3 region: CASRLISWEPGELFF. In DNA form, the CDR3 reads TGTGCCAGCAGATTAATATCGTGGGAACCCGGGGAGCTGTTTTTT.

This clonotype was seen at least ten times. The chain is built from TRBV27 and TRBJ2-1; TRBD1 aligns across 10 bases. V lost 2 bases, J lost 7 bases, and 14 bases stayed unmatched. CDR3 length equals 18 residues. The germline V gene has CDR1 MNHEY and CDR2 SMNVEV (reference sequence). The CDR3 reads CASSLNRDRGPARNEQFF. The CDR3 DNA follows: TGTGCCAGCAGTTTAAACCGGGACAGGGGTCCCGCCAGGAATGAGCAGTTCTTC.

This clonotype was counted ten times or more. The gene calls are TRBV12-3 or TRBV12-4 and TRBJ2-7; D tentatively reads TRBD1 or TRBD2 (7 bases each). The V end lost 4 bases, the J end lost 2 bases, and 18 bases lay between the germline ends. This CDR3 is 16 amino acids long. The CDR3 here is CASSSRGTIRAYEQYF. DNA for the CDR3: TGTGCCAGCAGTTCCAGGGGGACTATCAGAGCCTACGAGCAGTACTTC.

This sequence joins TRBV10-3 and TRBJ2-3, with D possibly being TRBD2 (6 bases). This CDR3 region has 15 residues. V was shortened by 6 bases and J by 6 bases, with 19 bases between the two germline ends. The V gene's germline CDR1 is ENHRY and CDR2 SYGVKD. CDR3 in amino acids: CAISEEGGVLDTQYF. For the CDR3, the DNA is TGTGCCATCAGCGAGGAGGGCGGCGTACTTGATACGCAGTATTTT.

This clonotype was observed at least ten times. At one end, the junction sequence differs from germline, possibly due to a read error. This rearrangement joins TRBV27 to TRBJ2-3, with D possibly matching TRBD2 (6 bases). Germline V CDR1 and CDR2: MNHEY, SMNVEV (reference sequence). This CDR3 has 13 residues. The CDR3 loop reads CASRRTGDSNGHF. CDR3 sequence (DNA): TGTGCCAGCAGACGAACCGGGGACTCTAACGGGCATTTT.

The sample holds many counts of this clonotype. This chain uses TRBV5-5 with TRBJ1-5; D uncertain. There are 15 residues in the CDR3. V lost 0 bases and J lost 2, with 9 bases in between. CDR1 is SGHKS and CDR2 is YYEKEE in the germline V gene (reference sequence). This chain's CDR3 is CASSLEAFGNQPQHF. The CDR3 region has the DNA TGTGCCAGCAGCTTGGAGGCCTTTGGCAATCAGCCCCAGCATTTT.